This TCR beta chain was observed in a study of siplizumab effects on memory and regulatory T cells. In the case of this clone: Its target is not known.

Profiled with immunoSEQ multiplex PCR; TCRdb holds only in-frame clones, not every one. Among 9,500 to 13,000 clones listed, approximately 44% were seen once. The CDR3 is 13 amino acids. Germline loops: CDR1 MDHEN, CDR2 SYDVKM. V was cut by 7 bases and J by 1 base, with 7 bases left in between. As described, mixed lymphocyte reaction cells underwent coculture at 37°C for a duration of around six days. The source is a human donor in good health; the cells came from an allogeneic mixed lymphocyte reaction. The chain links TRBV28 to TRBJ2-2; D not certain. The sequencing input was CFSE-low (dividing) CD4+ T cells sorted from an allogeneic mixed lymphocyte reaction. DNA for the CDR3: TGTGCCAGCATTAACGGGAACACCGGGGAGCTGTTTTTT. It specifies CASINGNTGELFF.